Listed below are T cell receptor beta chains from one sample, sequenced in a study of T cell responses to AZD1222 COVID-19 vaccine. The table came from immunoSEQ multiplex PCR; TCRdb's copy has only in-frame clones and leaves some out. In the table there are nearly 95,000 clones, 90% of which are singletons. The material was peripheral blood, obtained on day 0 of AZD1222 vaccination. Receptors were obtained from an adult in good health. Each CDR3 is given with its conserved first and last residue. D genes are given only for firm matches. Not every row has a clone size; where given, it reads once, few, many or a size class.

abundance,v_gene,j_gene,d_gene,len,CDR3nt,CDR3aa
NA,TRBV7-2,TRBJ2-1,NA,15,TGTGCCAGCAGCTTATCCAGACCCCCCGGGGATGAGCAGTTCTTC,CASSLSRPPGDEQFF
few,TRBV2,TRBJ1-2,NA,9,TGTGCCAGCGGGGCGGAGTGCACCTTC,CASGAECTF
NA,TRBV5-1,TRBJ2-7,NA,13,TGCGCCAGCAGCCCACGGCCCTCCTACGAGCAGTACTTC,CASSPRPSYEQYF
NA,TRBV5-1,TRBJ2-7,TRBD1,16,TGCGCCAGCAGCTTGACAGGGGGAGTTAGGTCCTACGAGCAGTACTTC,CASSLTGGVRSYEQYF
NA,TRBV11-2,TRBJ2-3,TRBD1,13,TGTGCCAGAATCCGGGACAGCCGAGATACGCAGTATTTT,CARIRDSRDTQYF
NA,TRBV7-2,TRBJ1-2,TRBD1,13,TGTGCCAGCAAATCGGGACAGCCAGCTGGCTACACCTTC,CASKSGQPAGYTF
once,TRBV4-1,TRBJ1-5,NA,14,TGCGCCAGCAGCCAAGATCCCGCATCGAAGCCCCAGCATTTT,CASSQDPASKPQHF
NA,TRBV7-2,TRBJ1-1,TRBD1,16,TGTGCCAGCAGCCCGCGGACAGGGGCTGTAAACACTGAAGCTTTCTTT,CASSPRTGAVNTEAFF
NA,TRBV14,TRBJ2-1,TRBD2,16,TGTGCCAGCAGCCAAGGTAGCGGGGGGGCCTACAATGAGCAGTTCTTC,CASSQGSGGAYNEQFF
NA,TRBV7-9,TRBJ2-5,TRBD1,16,TGTGCCAGCAGCTCCCAAGGGGACAGGGAATGGGAGACCCAGTACTTC,CASSSQGDREWETQYF
NA,TRBV2,TRBJ1-6,NA,16,TGTGCCAGCAGTGCCAGGGATCTTCGCTATAATTCACCCCTCCACTTT,CASSARDLRYNSPLHF
NA,TRBV19,TRBJ1-2,NA,15,TGTGCCAGTAGTGCACCCGGGACGAGGAACTATGGCTACACCTTC,CASSAPGTRNYGYTF
once,TRBV6-5,TRBJ1-1,NA,12,TGTGCCAGCTGGCCGCCGGGCACTGAAGCTTTCTTT,CASWPPGTEAFF
NA,TRBV18,TRBJ2-1,TRBD2,16,TGTGCCAGCTCACCCCGGGGGGTAGGGAACTACAATGAGCAGTTCTTC,CASSPRGVGNYNEQFF
NA,TRBV9,TRBJ2-7,NA,13,TGTGCCAGCAGCCCCAAAGGGGAGTACGAGCAGTACTTC,CASSPKGEYEQYF
NA,TRBV19,TRBJ1-5,TRBD1,14,TGTGCCAGTAGTCCCCAGGGGGGCAATCAGCCCCAGCATTTT,CASSPQGGNQPQHF
NA,TRBV9,TRBJ2-7,NA,18,TGTGCCAGCAGCGTACAACCCTCGACAGATTTGAGCTCCTACGAGCAGTACTTC,CASSVQPSTDLSSYEQYF
NA,TRBV18,TRBJ1-5,NA,16,TGTGCCAGCTCACCTTTACAGATTAGGGGAAATCAGCCCCAGCATTTT,CASSPLQIRGNQPQHF
few,TRBV3-1/TRBV3-2,TRBJ2-5,NA,13,TGTGCCAGCGGGGCGGGGGCCCTAGAGACCCAGTACTTC,CASGAGALETQYF
NA,TRBV6-2/TRBV6-3,TRBJ1-5,TRBD1,15,TGTGCCAGCAGTTACAATCGACAGGGAGGACAGCCCCAGCATTTT,CASSYNRQGGQPQHF
NA,TRBV6-2/TRBV6-3,TRBJ1-5,TRBD1,20,TGTGCCAGCAGTTACACCTTCCCGGACAGGGGGACTGTCGGCAATCAGCCCCAGCATTTT,CASSYTFPDRGTVGNQPQHF
NA,TRBV6-5,TRBJ1-4,TRBD1,15,TGTGCCAGCAGTTACAAAGGACAGGGGTCGGAAAAACTGTTTTTT,CASSYKGQGSEKLFF
NA,TRBV20-1,TRBJ2-7,NA,11,TGCAGTGCTCCAACGCCCTACGAGCAGTACTTC,CSAPTPYEQYF
NA,TRBV9,TRBJ2-1,NA,15,TGTGCCAGCAGCCTAGGGGGGGTACGGGAGGATGAGCAGTTCTTC,CASSLGGVREDEQFF